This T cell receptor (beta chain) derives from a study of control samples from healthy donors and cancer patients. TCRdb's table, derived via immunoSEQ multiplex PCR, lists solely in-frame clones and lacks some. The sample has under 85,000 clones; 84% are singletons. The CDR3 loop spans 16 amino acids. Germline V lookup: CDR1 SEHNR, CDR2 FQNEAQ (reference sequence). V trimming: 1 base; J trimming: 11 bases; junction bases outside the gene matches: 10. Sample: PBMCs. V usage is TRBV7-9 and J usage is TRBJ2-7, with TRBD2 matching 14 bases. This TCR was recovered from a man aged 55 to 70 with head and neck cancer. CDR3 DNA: TGTGCCAGCAGCTTAGGTGGGACTAGCGGGAGAATGGAGGAGTACTTC. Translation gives CASSLGGTSGRMEEYF.